This T cell receptor beta chain was sequenced during a study of molecular identifiers for immune sequencing clone quantification. Previously described methods with listed TCR primers produced the bulk TCR libraries. MiXCR, run by TCRdb on the PCR reads, gives a single entry per CDR3 protein. The sample holds tens of thousands of distinct CDR3 sequences, around 20% seen once. Study-wide results and caveats: Over 99% of CMV-specific effector molecules, but under 1% of naive ones, were in clones above 20 copies.

Sorting captured naive CD8 T cells as CD8+CD4-CCR7+CD45RA+. This clonotype appeared many times. Its antigen is not identified. The germline V gene encodes CDR1 MDHEN and CDR2 SYDVKM. This CDR3 has 14 residues. After removal of 3 bases from V and 5 bases from J, the junction contained 3 bases not matched to a gene. This sequence joins TRBV28 and TRBJ1-5, with 8 bases aligning to TRBD1. Sequencing input: naive CD8+ T cells from blood, with Jurkat cell RNA spiked in. Regarding subset: FACS-sorted CD8+CD4-CCR7+CD45RA+ naive T cells. This TCR was recovered from a human donor in good health. Some libraries in this study had Jurkat cell RNA spiked in. CDR3 DNA sequence: TGTGCCAGCAGTTTCAGGGGGCGAGATCAGCCCCAGCATTTT. Amino acids: CASSFRGRDQPQHF.